This paragraph reports one T cell receptor (beta chain). The specificity of this receptor is unknown. Base qualities are not at hand, and no much larger clone is one base apart. This sample is part of a study of cytomegalovirus exposure and HLA in healthy donors (dated by TCRdb to 2017 to 2019). Regarding the complete study: According to a later analysis, the 120 or so validation repertoires were produced on the same platform as the approximately 600 repertoires of the first cohort. The aim of the study was to test whether cataloging public T cell receptors could identify signatures of past pathogen exposure. In addition to the first cohort of around 670 subjects, a separate validation cohort of 130 or so different subjects was used. To predict cytomegalovirus infection status, the study combined high-throughput TCR immunosequencing, statistical association of individual TCRs with disease status, and machine learning. What the research found in general, with its limitations: A later analysis found that TCRs clustered in the first cohort also tended to co-occur in the roughly 120 validation repertoires, with approximately 93% of cluster scores above 0. In both the original and validation cohorts, the classifier was reported to diagnose cytomegalovirus status with high specificity and sensitivity. It was suggested by the authors that the approach could potentially be generalized to other disease states and immunological phenotypes. A later analysis had no HLA typing for the validation cohort, so co-occurrence there was scored across all 110 or so repertoires. The study listed 150 to 200 TCR beta chains as associated with cytomegalovirus. Across donors, most TCR sequences were observed very rarely, whereas some public TCRs were present in many individuals. In vitro tests confirmed that a few of the cytomegalovirus-associated TCR beta chains recognize cytomegalovirus antigens.

The germline V gene (reference sequence) yields MNHNY for CDR1 and SVGAGI for CDR2. From its cysteine to its phenylalanine, the CDR3 spans 12 amino acids. The CDR3 DNA has 36 bases and is translated from base 1. V loses 5 bases, J loses 8 bases, and the germline ends lie 11 bases apart. Separate from the roughly 700-subject first cohort, the validation cohort of about 130 subjects was the group to which the donors belonged. The library was made by the immunoSEQ multiplex PCR assay. The authors' pipeline ran thus. To diagnose cytomegalovirus status from the catalog of TCR beta chain sequences, a statistical classification framework was built. The clones in this table, taken by TCRdb from immuneACCESS, are in-frame only. Not every clone is retained; where verified, under half of the shortfall comes from an unresolved V gene, and the cause of the rest is unknown. That table supplies the V and J calls and clone size; D and trimming were determined from the DNA. Here the sample has 200,000 or so clones; approximately 80% occur a single time. Around an eighth of the sample is taken by the ten largest.

This TCR derives from a woman under 40 in good health and CMV-seropositive. Sample: PBMCs. This chain is built from TRBV6-6 and TRBJ2-3; 6 matching bases give a weak D call of TRBD1. The CDR3 loop reads CASSPLGGTQYF. The sequence in DNA is TGTGCCAGCAGTCCGTTAGGGGGTACGCAGTATTTT.